The 13 T cell receptor beta chains below were found in one sample sequenced in a study of cytomegalovirus exposure and HLA in healthy donors. Generated by immunoSEQ multiplex PCR, the TCRdb table keeps only in-frame clones and is missing some. The repertoire holds approximately 220,000 clones, with about nine tenths as singletons. Sequenced sample: PBMCs. All receptors come from a young woman in good health and CMV-seronegative.

This chain uses TRBV5-1 with TRBJ2-3; 11 bases line up with TRBD2. After removal of 5 bases from V and 2 bases from J, the junction contained 4 bases not matched to a gene. The CDR3 length is 15 residues. CDR1 is SGHRS, CDR2 YFSETQ, per germline. In nucleotides, the CDR3 is TGCGCCAGCAGACCGGGACTAGCGGCCACAGATACGCAGTATTTT. It specifies CASRPGLAATDTQYF.

The V gene is TRBV13, the J gene TRBJ2-7, with TRBD2 matching 12 bases. CDR1 and CDR2 (germline): PRHDT, FYEKMQ (reference sequence). Trimming removed 4 bases from V and 3 bases from J; junction bases left unmatched: 7. The CDR3 totals 16 residues. In DNA form, the CDR3 reads TGTGCCAGCAGCTCCATGACTAGCGGGAGTATCTACGAGCAGTACTTC. Its protein is CASSSMTSGSIYEQYF.

V usage is TRBV7-9 and J usage is TRBJ1-1, with TRBD1 matching 9 bases. Germline lookup yields CDR1 SEHNR and CDR2 FQNEAQ (reference sequence). Trimming took 2 bases from V and 11 from J; bases not matched to a gene: 9. This CDR3 comprises 14 residues. CDR3 in DNA: TGTGCCAGCAGCTTAAAGTTTGGACAGGGGCGGGCTTTCTTT. This codes for CASSLKFGQGRAFF.

In the case of this clone: Compared with germline, one end of the junction differs, possibly owing to a read error. This sequence joins TRBV12-5 and TRBJ2-7; maybe TRBD1 (6 bases). The V gene's germline CDR1 is LGHNT and CDR2 FRNRAP. CDR3 size: 16 residues. CDR3 loop: CASGLVGDMESYEQYF. CDR3 bases: TGTGCTAGTGGGTTGGTAGGGGACATGGAGTCCTACGAGCAGTACTTC.

A remark on this clone: This CDR3 is also generated by other DNA sequences in the sample. V is TRBV5-1 and J is TRBJ2-2; TRBD2 might be the D (7 bases). The germline V and J ends were trimmed by 2 bases and 0 bases, with 8 bases remaining between them. This CDR3 is built from 15 residues. Germline lookup yields CDR1 SGHRS and CDR2 YFSETQ. CDR3 coding DNA: TGCGCCAGCAGCTTAGGGGGGGCGAACACCGGGGAGCTGTTTTTT. The encoded protein is CASSLGGANTGELFF.

The chain couples TRBV19 to TRBJ1-2, with TRBD1 matching 9 bases. J gave up 4 bases and V 6 bases, and 3 bases lay outside the gene matches. Germline CDR1 and CDR2: LNHDA and SQIVND (reference sequence). This CDR3 spans 13 amino acids. The CDR3 sequence is CASRQGASYGYTF. CDR3 sequence (DNA): TGTGCCAGTAGACAGGGGGCGAGCTATGGCTACACCTTC.

This chain links TRBV5-1 with TRBJ2-1, with D possibly being TRBD2 (5 bases). The CDR3 is made up of 15 amino acids. Per the germline V gene, CDR1 is SGHRS and CDR2 is YFSETQ. The V gene lost 4 bases and the J gene lost 9 bases, with 20 bases spanning the gap. CDR3 nucleotides: TGCGCCAGCAGCGTTATTTGGACGGACGAGGGTGAGCAGTTCTTC. The encoded protein is CASSVIWTDEGEQFF.

This clone was observed a single time. The rearrangement uses TRBV18 and TRBJ2-7; 7 positions agree with TRBD1. CDR3 length: 14 residues. The V and J ends lost 3 bases and 0 bases, in that order; junction bases with no gene match: 2. CDR1 and CDR2 from the germline V gene are KGHSH and LQKENI. CDR3 sequence (DNA): TGTGCCAGCTCACCGACAGGGTCCTCCTACGAGCAGTACTTC. Encoded protein: CASSPTGSSYEQYF. Drawing the rest from reference TRBV18 and TRBJ2-7, the complete variable domain is NAGVMQNPRHLVRRRGQEARLRCSPMKGHSHVYWYRQLPEEGLKFMVYLQKENIIDESGMPKERFSAEFPKEGPSILRIQQVVRGDSAAYFCASSPTGSSYEQYFGPGTRLTVT.

This chain links TRBV4-1 with TRBJ1-4; 7 positions agree with TRBD1. Germline-derived CDR1 and CDR2 are MGHRA and YSYEKL. V was pared by 3 bases and J by 4 bases, with 5 bases of the junction left unmatched. The CDR3 contains 15 residues. In nucleotides, the CDR3 is TGCGCCAGCAGCCAGGCGACAGGGTTTAATGAAAAACTGTTTTTT. As protein: CASSQATGFNEKLFF.

The gene calls are TRBV6-5 and TRBJ2-5; D is uncertain. From germline, CDR1 is MNHEY and CDR2 SVGAGI. This CDR3 has 12 residues. Trimming stripped 0 bases from V and 7 bases from J, with 6 bases between. The CDR3 spells CASSYSGGTQYF. CDR3 nucleotides: TGTGCCAGCAGTTACTCCGGTGGGACCCAGTACTTC.

This clone has just one count. The rearrangement joins TRBV2 to TRBJ2-1, with TRBD2 matching over 7 bases. V dropped 10 bases and J dropped 9; count of bases not matched to a gene: 21. The CDR3 extends over 16 amino acids. Germline lookup yields CDR1 SNHLY and CDR2 FYNNEI. The DNA of the CDR3 is TGTGCCACCACTAGCGCGGGACTTGTGGTTTTGGGTGAGCAGTTCTTC. Translated: CATTSAGLVVLGEQFF.

The rearrangement joins TRBV10-1 to TRBJ2-2; maybe TRBD1 (6 bases). Per germline, CDR1 WNHNN and CDR2 SYGVQD (reference sequence). V was clipped by 3 bases and J by 7 bases, with 9 bases between them. The CDR3 contains 13 residues. The CDR3 DNA sequence: TGCGCCAGCAGTGATACAGGGCGCGGGGAGCTGTTTTTT. Its protein is CASSDTGRGELFF.

The rearrangement joins TRBV9 to TRBJ1-4; 7 nucleotides match TRBD1. This CDR3 contains 14 residues. The ends lost 2 bases at V and 5 bases at J; junction bases unmatched: 3. The V gene's germline CDR1 is SGDLS and CDR2 YYNGEE. The CDR3 DNA sequence: TGTGCCAGCAGCGTCAAAGGGGGCAATGAAAAACTGTTTTTT. Encoded protein: CASSVKGGNEKLFF. Complete variable domain (other parts from reference TRBV9 and TRBJ1-4): DSGVTQTPKHLITATGQRVTLRCSPRSGDLSVYWYQQSLDQGLQFLIQYYNGEERAKGNILERFSAQQFPDLHSELNLSSLELGDSALYFCASSVKGGNEKLFFGSGTQLSVL.